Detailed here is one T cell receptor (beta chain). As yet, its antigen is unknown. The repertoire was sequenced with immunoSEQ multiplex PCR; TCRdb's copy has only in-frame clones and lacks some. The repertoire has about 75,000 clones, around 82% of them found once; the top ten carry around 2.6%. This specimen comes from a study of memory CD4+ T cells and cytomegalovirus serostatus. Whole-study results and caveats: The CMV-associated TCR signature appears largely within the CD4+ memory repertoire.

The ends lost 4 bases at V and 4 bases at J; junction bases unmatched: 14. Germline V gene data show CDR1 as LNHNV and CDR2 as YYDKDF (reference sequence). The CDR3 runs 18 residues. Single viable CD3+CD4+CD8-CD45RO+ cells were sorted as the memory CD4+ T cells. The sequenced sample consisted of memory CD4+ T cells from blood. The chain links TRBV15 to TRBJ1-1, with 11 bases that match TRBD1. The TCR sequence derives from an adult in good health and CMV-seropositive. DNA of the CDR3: TGTGCCACCAGCAAAAAGCGCTACGGGACAGGGGGGACCACTGAAGCTTTCTTT. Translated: CATSKKRYGTGGTTEAFF.